This T cell receptor (beta chain) originates from a study of shared clonotypes between healthy human individuals. General study findings and limits: How much donors shared clonotypes was expected to be affected by sequencing depth.

Clones were read by immunoSEQ multiplex PCR, and TCRdb kept only the in-frame ones, dropping some. The profile shows approximately 330,000 clones, roughly 70% of them singletons. In the case of this clone: Its cognate antigen is unknown.

V lost 5 bases to trimming and J lost 4 bases, with 9 bases between them. There are 14 residues in the CDR3. The germline V gene has CDR1 MNHEY and CDR2 SMNVEV (reference sequence). Input material: memory CD4+ T cells sorted from blood. Stated subset: CD45RA-negative fraction. The chain couples TRBV27 to TRBJ2-6; D not certain. The source of this sequence is a man aged 30-40 years in good health. CDR3 DNA sequence: TGTGCCAGCAGTATCAGGTGGGGGGCCAACGTCCTGACTTTC. Its translation is CASSIRWGANVLTF.